This entry concerns a single T cell receptor (beta chain). Per germline, CDR1 SGHVS and CDR2 FQNEAQ. Trimming took 5 bases from V and 0 from J; bases not matched to a gene: 5. The CDR3 totals 16 residues. These data belong to a study of blood T cell repertoires in COVID-19. At the level of the study: T cells, B-cell-depleted T cells, or PBMCs supplied cDNA or gDNA.

The authors' processing: The assay estimated nucleated cells by amplifying reference gene primers. The assay was immunoSEQ multiplex PCR, and TCRdb's table has in-frame clones only and misses some. Clone size and the V and J calls come from that table; the DNA yielded D and trimming. The sample contains 300,000 to 400,000 clones, approximately 83% of which appear only once. Recruits, aged about 18 to 89 years, lived in about two dozen US areas. Participants' reported clinical history set cohort assignment. Sequenced input: PBMCs or T cells enriched from blood (not recorded which). The receptor's source is a middle-aged woman with acute COVID-19. V gene TRBV7-8 combines with J gene TRBJ2-7, with TRBD2 identical over 12 bases. The CDR3 DNA reads TGTGCCAGCAGCCACAAGGGACTAGCGGGCTCCTACGAGCAGTACTTC. It specifies CASSHKGLAGSYEQYF.